This T cell receptor (beta chain) was observed in a study of regulatory T cells in long-lasting Graves disease. Whole-study results and caveats: The number of shared public clonotypes was higher in persistent patients (2,741) than new patients (around 960).

This clonotype was detected ten times or more. What it binds is unknown. To make TCR beta libraries, researchers used iRepertoire HTBI primers and Arm-PCR of CDR3 regions. TCRdb used MiXCR to reprocess the multiplex PCR reads, holding one entry per CDR3 protein. The table shows some 340,000 distinct CDR3 sequences, with about an eighth occurring only once. The CDR3 consists of 18 residues. Germline CDR1 and CDR2: MNHEY and SVGEGT. The V segment lost 6 bases and the J segment 4 bases; nucleotides outside the gene matches: 18. The time point is: newly diagnosed GD, antithyroid drugs for less than 3 months. The TCR library was prepared using RNA isolated from PBMCs. Another study also made use of these data, one on T cells in Graves' hyperthyroidism and ophthalmopathy. As reported in that work: The study used the HTBI primer set for a first-round RT-PCR of the TCR CDR3. Most clonotypes that expanded in the thyroid above 0.001 also showed up in blood. The model's output predicted ophthalmopathy at a median of around 6.9 months prior to onset.

The source of this sequence is a woman between 18 and 30 years old with Graves disease. The chain employs TRBV6-2 or TRBV6-3 and TRBJ2-1; 7 positions match TRBD2. This sample comprised peripheral blood mononuclear cells (PBMCs), obtained at new diagnosis, from a patient treated with antithyroid drugs. DNA for the CDR3: TGTGCCAGCAGCCCCGGGGCGGGGGTAGCGGCGCCTTACAATGAGCAGTTCTTC. This encodes CASSPGAGVAAPYNEQFF.